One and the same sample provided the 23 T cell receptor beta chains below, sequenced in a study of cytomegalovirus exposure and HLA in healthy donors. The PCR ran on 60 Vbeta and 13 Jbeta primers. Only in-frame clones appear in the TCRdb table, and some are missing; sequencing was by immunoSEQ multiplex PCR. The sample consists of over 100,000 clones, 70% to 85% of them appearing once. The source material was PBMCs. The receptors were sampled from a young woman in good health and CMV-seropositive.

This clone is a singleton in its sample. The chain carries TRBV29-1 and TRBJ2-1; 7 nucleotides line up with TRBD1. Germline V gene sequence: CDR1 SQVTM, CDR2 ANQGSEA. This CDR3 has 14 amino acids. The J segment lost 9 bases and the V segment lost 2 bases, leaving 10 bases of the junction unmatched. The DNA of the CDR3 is TGCAGCGTTGAAACTGAGGGGGCTCAGGGTGAGCAGTTCTTC. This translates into CSVETEGAQGEQFF.

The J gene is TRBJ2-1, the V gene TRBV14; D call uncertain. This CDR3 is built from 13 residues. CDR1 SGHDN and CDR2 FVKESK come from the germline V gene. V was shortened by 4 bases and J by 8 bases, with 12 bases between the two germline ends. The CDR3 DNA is TGTGCCAGCAGCCCTCACTTTCTGGATGAGCAGTTCTTC. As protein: CASSPHFLDEQFF. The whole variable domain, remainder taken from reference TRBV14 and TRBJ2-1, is EAGVTQFPSHSVIEKGQTVTLRCDPISGHDNLYWYRRVMGKEIKFLLHFVKESKQDESGMPNNRFLAERTGGTYSTLKVQPAELEDSGVYFCASSPHFLDEQFFGPGTRLTVL.

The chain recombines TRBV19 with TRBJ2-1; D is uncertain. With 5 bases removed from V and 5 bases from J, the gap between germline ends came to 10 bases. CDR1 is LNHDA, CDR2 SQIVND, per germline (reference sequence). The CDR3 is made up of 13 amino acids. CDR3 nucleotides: TGTGCCAGTAGTTGGCGACGGGACAATGAGCAGTTCTTC. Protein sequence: CASSWRRDNEQFF.

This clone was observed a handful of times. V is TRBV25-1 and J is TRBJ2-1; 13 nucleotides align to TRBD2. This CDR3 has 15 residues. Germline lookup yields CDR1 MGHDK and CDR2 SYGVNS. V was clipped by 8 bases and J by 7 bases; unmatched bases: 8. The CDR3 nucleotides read TGTGCCAGCGGCACCGGGACTAGCGGGGATAATGAGCAGTTCTTC. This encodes CASGTGTSGDNEQFF.

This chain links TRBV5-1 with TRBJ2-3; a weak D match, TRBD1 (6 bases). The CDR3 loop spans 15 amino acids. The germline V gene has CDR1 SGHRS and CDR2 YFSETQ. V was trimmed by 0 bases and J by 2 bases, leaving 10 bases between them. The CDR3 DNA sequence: TGCGCCAGCAGCTTGGGCCAGGGGAACACAGATACGCAGTATTTT. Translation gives CASSLGQGNTDTQYF.

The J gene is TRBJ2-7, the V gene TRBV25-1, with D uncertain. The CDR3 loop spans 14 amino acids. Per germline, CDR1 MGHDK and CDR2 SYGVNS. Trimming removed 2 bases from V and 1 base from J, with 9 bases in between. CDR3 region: CASSEVGRSYEQYF. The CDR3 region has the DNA TGTGCCAGCAGTGAAGTGGGCAGGTCCTACGAGCAGTACTTC.

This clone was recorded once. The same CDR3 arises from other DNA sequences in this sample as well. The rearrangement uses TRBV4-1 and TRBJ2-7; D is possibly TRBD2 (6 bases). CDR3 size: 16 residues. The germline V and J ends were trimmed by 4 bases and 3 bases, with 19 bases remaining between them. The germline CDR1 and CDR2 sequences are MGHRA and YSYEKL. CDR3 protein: CASSPLTRGGNYEQYF. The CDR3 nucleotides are TGCGCCAGCAGCCCCCTGACTCGTGGGGGGAACTACGAGCAGTACTTC.

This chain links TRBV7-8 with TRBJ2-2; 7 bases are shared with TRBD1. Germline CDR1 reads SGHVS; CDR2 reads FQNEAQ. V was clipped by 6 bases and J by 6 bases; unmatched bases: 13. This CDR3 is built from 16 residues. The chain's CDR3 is CASRNTGESRPGELFF. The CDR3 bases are TGTGCCAGCAGGAACACAGGGGAAAGCCGCCCCGGGGAGCTGTTTTTT.

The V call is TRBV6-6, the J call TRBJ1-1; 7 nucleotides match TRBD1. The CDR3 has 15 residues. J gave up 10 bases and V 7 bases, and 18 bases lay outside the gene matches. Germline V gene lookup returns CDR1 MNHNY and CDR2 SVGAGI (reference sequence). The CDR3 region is CASTQASGGNLGAFF. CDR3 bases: TGTGCCAGCACCCAAGCGTCAGGGGGAAACCTAGGAGCTTTCTTT.

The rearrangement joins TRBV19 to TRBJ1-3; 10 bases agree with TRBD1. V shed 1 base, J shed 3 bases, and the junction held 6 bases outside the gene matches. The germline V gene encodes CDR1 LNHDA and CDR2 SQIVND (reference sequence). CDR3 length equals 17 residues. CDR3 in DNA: TGTGCCAGTAGTATAGTACGGGACAGGGGTTTTGGAAACACCATATATTTT. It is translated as CASSIVRDRGFGNTIYF.

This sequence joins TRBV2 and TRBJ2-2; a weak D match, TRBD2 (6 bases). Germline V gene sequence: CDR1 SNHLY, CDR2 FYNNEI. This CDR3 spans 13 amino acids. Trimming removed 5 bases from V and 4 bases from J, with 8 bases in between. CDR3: CASSWEVTGELFF. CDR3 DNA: TGTGCCAGCAGTTGGGAGGTCACCGGGGAGCTGTTTTTT.

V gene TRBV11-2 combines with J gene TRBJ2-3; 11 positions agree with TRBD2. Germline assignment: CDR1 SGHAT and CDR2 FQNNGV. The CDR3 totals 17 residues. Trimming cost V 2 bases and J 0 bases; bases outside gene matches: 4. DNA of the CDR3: TGTGCCAGCAGCTTAACGGCTAGCGGGGGGAGCACAGATACGCAGTATTTT. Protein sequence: CASSLTASGGSTDTQYF.

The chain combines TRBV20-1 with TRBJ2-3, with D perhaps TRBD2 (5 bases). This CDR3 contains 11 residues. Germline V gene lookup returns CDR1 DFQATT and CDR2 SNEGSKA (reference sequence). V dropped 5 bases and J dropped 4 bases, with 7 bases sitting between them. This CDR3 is CSAELADTQYF. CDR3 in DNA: TGCAGTGCTGAACTAGCAGATACGCAGTATTTT.

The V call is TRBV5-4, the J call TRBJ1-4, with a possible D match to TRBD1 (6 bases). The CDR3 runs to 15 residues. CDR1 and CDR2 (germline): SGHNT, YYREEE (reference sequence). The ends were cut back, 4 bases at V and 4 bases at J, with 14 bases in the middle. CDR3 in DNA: TGTGCCAGCAGCCATGCGACAGGAAATAATGAAAAACTGTTTTTT. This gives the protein CASSHATGNNEKLFF.

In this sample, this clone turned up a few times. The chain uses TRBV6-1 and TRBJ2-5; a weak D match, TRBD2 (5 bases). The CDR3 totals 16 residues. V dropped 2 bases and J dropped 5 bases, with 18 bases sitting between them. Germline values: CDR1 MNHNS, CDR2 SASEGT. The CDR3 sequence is CASSEWPILEAETQYF. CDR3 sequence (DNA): TGTGCCAGCAGTGAATGGCCAATACTAGAGGCGGAGACCCAGTACTTC.

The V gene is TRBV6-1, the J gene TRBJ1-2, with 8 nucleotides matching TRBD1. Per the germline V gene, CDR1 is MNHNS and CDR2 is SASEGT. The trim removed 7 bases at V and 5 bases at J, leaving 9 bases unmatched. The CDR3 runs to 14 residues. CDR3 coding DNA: TGTGCCAGCATTGGACAGGGACCGTCATATGGCTACACCTTC. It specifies CASIGQGPSYGYTF.

This chain's CDR3 is CASSSAGGGNTEAFF. DNA for the CDR3: TGCGCCAGCAGCTCGGCGGGGGGAGGGAACACTGAAGCTTTCTTT. The rearrangement links TRBV5-1 to TRBJ1-1, with D tentatively TRBD1 (5 bases). There are 15 residues in the CDR3. Germline loops: CDR1 SGHRS, CDR2 YFSETQ. Trimming removed 3 bases from V and 1 base from J, with 13 bases in between.

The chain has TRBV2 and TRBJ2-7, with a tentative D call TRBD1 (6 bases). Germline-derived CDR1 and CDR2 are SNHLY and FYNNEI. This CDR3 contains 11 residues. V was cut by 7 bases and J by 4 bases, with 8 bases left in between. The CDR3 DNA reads TGTGCCAGCACCAGGGGTTACGAGCAGTACTTC. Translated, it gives CASTRGYEQYF.

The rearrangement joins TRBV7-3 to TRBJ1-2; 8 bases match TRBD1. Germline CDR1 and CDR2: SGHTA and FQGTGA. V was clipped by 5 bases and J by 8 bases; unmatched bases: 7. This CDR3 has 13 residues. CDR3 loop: CASSTGTGSGYTF. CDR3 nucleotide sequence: TGTGCCAGCAGCACCGGGACAGGATCCGGCTACACCTTC.

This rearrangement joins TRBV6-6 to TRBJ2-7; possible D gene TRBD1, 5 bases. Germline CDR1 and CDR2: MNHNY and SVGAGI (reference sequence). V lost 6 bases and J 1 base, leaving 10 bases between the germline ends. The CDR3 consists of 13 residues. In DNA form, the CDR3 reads TGTGCCAGCAGACCCACAGGATCCTACGAGCAGTACTTC. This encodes CASRPTGSYEQYF.

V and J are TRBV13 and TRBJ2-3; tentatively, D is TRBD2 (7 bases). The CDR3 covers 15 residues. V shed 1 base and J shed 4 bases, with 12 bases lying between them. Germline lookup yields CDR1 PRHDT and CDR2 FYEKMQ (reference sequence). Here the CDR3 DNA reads TGTGCCAGCAGCTTAGTCGGGGGGCGGTCAGATACGCAGTATTTT. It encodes CASSLVGGRSDTQYF.

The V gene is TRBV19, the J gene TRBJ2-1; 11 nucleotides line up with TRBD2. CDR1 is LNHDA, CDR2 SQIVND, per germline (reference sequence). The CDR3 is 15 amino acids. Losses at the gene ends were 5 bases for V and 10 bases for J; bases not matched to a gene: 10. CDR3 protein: CASSLIAGGPREQFF. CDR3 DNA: TGTGCCAGTAGTTTAATAGCGGGGGGGCCGCGGGAGCAGTTCTTC. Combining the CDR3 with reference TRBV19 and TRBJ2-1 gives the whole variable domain DGGITQSPKYLFRKEGQNVTLSCEQNLNHDAMYWYRQDPGQGLRLIYYSQIVNDFQKGDIAEGYSVSREKKESFPLTVTSAQKNPTAFYLCASSLIAGGPREQFFGPGTRLTVL.

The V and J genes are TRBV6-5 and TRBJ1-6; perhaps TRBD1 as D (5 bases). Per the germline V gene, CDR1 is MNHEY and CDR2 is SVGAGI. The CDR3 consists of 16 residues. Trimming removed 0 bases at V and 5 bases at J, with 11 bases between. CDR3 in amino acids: CASSYSPDTHNSPLHF. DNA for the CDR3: TGTGCCAGCAGTTACTCCCCGGACACTCATAATTCACCCCTCCACTTT.